The TCR beta chain under discussion was sequenced for a study of cytomegalovirus exposure and HLA in healthy donors. The study's findings and limits: Associated with cytomegalovirus, according to the listing, were some 150 TCR beta chains.

In regard to this clone: Its antigen is as yet unknown.

Generated by immunoSEQ multiplex PCR, the TCRdb table keeps only in-frame clones and is missing some. The sample yields a few hundred thousand clones, roughly nine tenths seen once. While the first cohort had over 650 subjects, the donors belonged to the separate validation cohort of about 130 subjects. This CDR3 is 15 amino acids long. The ends were cut back, 2 bases at V and 6 bases at J, with 14 bases in the middle. CDR1 MNHEY and CDR2 SMNVEV come from the germline V gene (reference sequence). This chain joins TRBV27 and TRBJ1-5; no clear D gene. Sequencing was performed on PBMCs. This TCR was sampled from a man aged 18 to 30 in good health and CMV-seropositive. CDR3 bases: TGTGCCAGCAGTTTACTCGGGGAATTAGGTCAGCCCCAGCATTTT. This gives the protein CASSLLGELGQPQHF.